Following are 26 T cell receptor beta chains from one sample sequenced in a study of regulatory T cells in long-lasting Graves disease. Construction of TCR beta libraries relied on iRepertoire HTBI primers and on Arm-PCR targeting CDR3 regions. TCRdb itself ran the multiplex PCR reads through MiXCR, one entry per CDR3 protein. Of about half a million distinct CDR3 sequences detected, less than 25% appear once; the ten largest clones hold under 15%. The sample's time point: persistent/refractory GD, antithyroid drugs over 5 years with positive TRAb. PBMCs were the source of the RNA used for TCR sequencing. Sequenced here: peripheral blood mononuclear cells (PBMCs), sampled when the disease was refractory, from a patient treated with antithyroid drugs. The receptor set was obtained from a female donor with Graves disease.

This clonotype was found many times. CDR3 in DNA: TGTGCCAGCAGCTTAGAAGGGCAGGAGGCCTACGAGCAGTACTTC. Encoded protein: CASSLEGQEAYEQYF. This chain connects TRBV11-2 to TRBJ2-7; tentative D call: TRBD2 (5 bases). Germline CDR1 is SGHAT and CDR2 is FQNNGV. CDR3 size: 15 residues. The V end lost 0 bases, the J end lost 2 bases, and 11 bases lay between the germline ends.

The table lists this clonotype with many counts. The chain uses TRBV20-1 and TRBJ1-2; no definite D call. Germline loops: CDR1 DFQATT, CDR2 SNEGSKA (reference sequence). The CDR3 covers 14 residues. V was cut by 6 bases and J by 4 bases, with 18 bases left in between. The CDR3 region has the DNA TGCAGTGCGAGGAGGGCGGGGAACCCCTATGGCTACACCTTC. Residues: CSARRAGNPYGYTF.

V usage is TRBV4-1 and J usage is TRBJ2-7, with TRBD1 matching over 7 bases. CDR3 length: 15 residues. Germline lookup yields CDR1 MGHRA and CDR2 YSYEKL. Trimming cost V 1 base and J 6 bases; bases outside gene matches: 9. The CDR3 sequence is CASSQGAKGAGEQYF. The DNA for the CDR3 is TGCGCCAGCAGCCAAGGGGCAAAGGGGGCTGGCGAGCAGTACTTC.

This clonotype was seen repeatedly, ten times or more. The chain combines TRBV12-3 or TRBV12-4 with TRBJ2-7; no reliable D call. The V and J ends lost 6 bases and 3 bases respectively, with 18 bases between them. This CDR3 is built from 15 residues. This chain's CDR3 is CASSLDTGHNYEQYF. The CDR3 region has the DNA TGTGCCAGCAGCCTAGACACCGGTCATAACTACGAGCAGTACTTC.

This clonotype was found a few times. This sequence joins TRBV5-1 and TRBJ1-2; D is undetermined. Per germline, CDR1 SGHRS and CDR2 YFSETQ. The CDR3 is made up of 12 amino acids. Deletions cut 4 bases from V and 3 bases from J, with 7 bases between. This CDR3 reads CASSVADYGYTF. Written as DNA, the CDR3 is TGCGCCAGCAGCGTGGCGGACTATGGCTACACCTTC.

This clonotype was picked up many times. This chain connects TRBV11-2 to TRBJ2-5, with D possibly called TRBD1 or TRBD2 (5 bases each). The CDR3 covers 16 residues. Per germline, CDR1 SGHAT and CDR2 FQNNGV. Between the trimmed V and J ends, which lost 0 bases and 5 bases, there was a span of 16 bases. CDR3 loop: CASSLDVDGWGETQYF. CDR3 DNA: TGTGCCAGCAGCTTAGATGTGGACGGGTGGGGGGAGACCCAGTACTTC.

This clonotype was counted many times. V is TRBV12-3 or TRBV12-4 and J is TRBJ2-7; D unclear. The germline V and J ends were trimmed by 7 bases and 7 bases, with 11 bases remaining between them. This CDR3 has 11 residues. CDR3: CASKGLGEQYF. CDR3 nucleotides: TGTGCCAGCAAGGGTCTCGGTGAGCAGTACTTC.

The chain combines TRBV19 with TRBJ2-7; 10 nucleotides align to TRBD2. Trimming at V came to 2 bases and at J to 5 bases, leaving 6 bases not matched to a gene. The CDR3 runs 15 residues. Germline CDR1 is LNHDA and CDR2 is SQIVND (reference sequence). The DNA for the CDR3 is TGTGCCAGTAGTATAAGCGGGAGGGCCGACCACGAGCAGTACTTC. Amino acid sequence: CASSISGRADHEQYF.

This clonotype was seen many times. This chain joins TRBV6-1 and TRBJ1-2, with D uncertain. The germline V and J ends were trimmed by 4 bases and 8 bases, with 8 bases remaining between them. Germline CDR1 and CDR2: MNHNS and SASEGT. The CDR3 consists of 11 residues. CDR3 coding DNA: TGTGCCAGCAGTGGACCCGCAGGCTACACCTTC. It encodes CASSGPAGYTF.

This clonotype has at least ten counts. The rearrangement joins TRBV7-2 to TRBJ2-7; the match to TRBD1 covers 9 bases. With 1 base clipped from V and 3 bases from J, the junction kept 7 bases outside the gene matches. Germline-derived CDR1 and CDR2 are SGHTA and FQGNSA. The CDR3 consists of 16 residues. In DNA form, the CDR3 reads TGTGCCAGCAGCTTAGATGCGACAGGGGGTAACTACGAGCAGTACTTC. Its translation is CASSLDATGGNYEQYF. Combining the CDR3 with reference TRBV7-2 and TRBJ2-7 gives the whole variable domain GAGVSQSPSNKVTEKGKDVELRCDPISGHTALYWYRQSLGQGLEFLIYFQGNSAPDKSGLPSDRFSAERTGGSVSTLTIQRTQQEDSAVYLCASSLDATGGNYEQYFGPGTRLTVT.

This clonotype turned up a few times. The chain combines TRBV5-1 with TRBJ2-2, with 7 bases aligning to TRBD1. V shed 4 bases and J 5 bases; nucleotides not matched to a gene: 5. The CDR3 is 14 amino acids. The germline V gene encodes CDR1 SGHRS and CDR2 YFSETQ. Written as DNA, the CDR3 is TGCGCCAGCAGCGCTAAGACAGGGACCGGGGAGCTGTTTTTT. It specifies CASSAKTGTGELFF.

This clonotype was counted only a few times. The V and J genes are TRBV7-2 and TRBJ2-7, with 8 bases fitting TRBD1. The CDR3 spans 16 residues. V was clipped by 5 bases and J by 0 bases; unmatched bases: 9. Looked up from germline, CDR1 is SGHTA and CDR2 is FQGNSA. CDR3 protein: CASSASGTGFSYEQYF. DNA for the CDR3: TGTGCCAGCAGCGCCTCCGGGACAGGCTTCTCCTACGAGCAGTACTTC.

To note about this clonotype: A clone one base away is much larger, so this may be a read error. This rearrangement joins TRBV28 to TRBJ2-4, with TRBD2 matching 7 bases. After removal of 5 bases from V and 8 bases from J, the junction contained 9 bases not matched to a gene. Per the germline V gene, CDR1 is MDHEN and CDR2 is SYDVKM. The CDR3 covers 14 residues. CDR3 DNA sequence: TGTGCCAGCAGTCTGACTAGCAGGTTATACATTCAGTACTTC. It specifies CASSLTSRLYIQYF.

Notes on this clonotype: Being one base from a much bigger clone, this may be a read error. The chain couples TRBV2 to TRBJ2-2; TRBD1 might be the D (5 bases). The CDR3 runs to 11 residues. The germline V gene has CDR1 SNHLY and CDR2 FYNNEI. The CDR3 spells CASKDTEELFF. The DNA of the CDR3 is TGTGCCAGCAAGGACACCGAGGAGCTGTTTTTT. The full variable domain, rest sourced from reference TRBV2 and TRBJ2-2, is EPEVTQTPSHQVTQMGQEVILRCVPISNHLYFYWYRQILGQKVEFLVSFYNNEISEKSEIFDDQFSVERPDGSNFTLKIRSTKLEDSAMYFCASKDTEELFFGEGSRLTVL.

This clonotype has more than one count but fewer than ten. The V and J genes are TRBV11-3 and TRBJ2-7; D is uncertain. There are 13 residues in the CDR3. The germline CDR1 and CDR2 sequences are SGHNT and YENEEA. Between the trimmed V and J ends, which lost 5 bases and 3 bases, there was a span of 11 bases. Here the CDR3 DNA reads TGTGCCAGCAGCCGCGGAGAGCGCTACGAGCAGTACTTC. It translates to CASSRGERYEQYF. Using reference TRBV11-3 and TRBJ2-7 for the parts outside the CDR3, the full variable domain is EAGVVQSPRYKIIEKKQPVAFWCNPISGHNTLYWYLQNLGQGPELLIRYENEEAVDDSQLPKDRFSAERLKGVDSTLKIQPAELGDSAVYLCASSRGERYEQYFGPGTRLTVT.

This clonotype was counted at least ten times. The V gene is TRBV28, the J gene TRBJ1-5; tentatively, D is TRBD1 (6 bases). Germline V gene data show CDR1 as MDHEN and CDR2 as SYDVKM. The CDR3 contains 14 residues. Trimming took 5 bases from V and 6 from J, leaving 14 bases between them. This CDR3 is CASSTKGELQPQHF. The CDR3 region has the DNA TGTGCCAGCAGTACTAAGGGGGAACTTCAGCCCCAGCATTTT.

In DNA form, the CDR3 reads TGTGCCAGCAGCTTATATGGGGTAGGCACAGATACGCAGTATTTT. Translating it yields CASSLYGVGTDTQYF. The chain has TRBV7-3 and TRBJ2-3; D is undetermined. Per the germline V gene, CDR1 is SGHTA and CDR2 is FQGTGA. The CDR3 covers 15 residues. V lost 2 bases, J lost 1 base, and 10 bases lay in between.

Many counts were recorded for this clonotype. J is TRBJ1-2 and V is TRBV12-3 or TRBV12-4, with 10 nucleotides matching TRBD1. The CDR3 is 15 residues long. Trimming removed 8 bases from V and 6 bases from J; junction bases left unmatched: 12. The CDR3 region has the DNA TGTGCCAGCCGTGACACGGGGACAGGGGTGGATGGCTACACCTTC. This translates into CASRDTGTGVDGYTF.

This clonotype was recorded many times. The chain couples TRBV2 to TRBJ1-4; 7 nucleotides agree with TRBD1. J was trimmed by 6 bases and V by 6 bases; bases with no gene match: 7. CDR3 length: 14 residues. CDR1 is SNHLY, CDR2 FYNNEI, per germline. The CDR3 DNA is TGTGCCAGCAGGCGACAGGGAGGGGATGAAAAACTGTTTTTT. As protein: CASRRQGGDEKLFF.

This clonotype was seen many times. The CDR3 nucleotides are TGTGCCAGCAGCGTCGGACAGGGGGCGGCCTATGGCTACACCTTC. Amino acid sequence: CASSVGQGAAYGYTF. This rearrangement joins TRBV12-3 or TRBV12-4 to TRBJ1-2; TRBD1 matches 11 bases. This CDR3 region has 15 residues. V was clipped by 6 bases and J by 4 bases; unmatched bases: 7.

This clonotype was seen repeatedly, ten times or more. This chain uses TRBV20-1 with TRBJ2-2, with a weak D call TRBD1 (6 bases). The CDR3 loop spans 15 amino acids. CDR1 is DFQATT and CDR2 is SNEGSKA in the germline V gene (reference sequence). The V and J ends lost 0 bases and 1 base respectively, with 9 bases between them. The CDR3 bases are TGCAGTGCTAGAGAAGGGGGTTTGAACACCGGGGAGCTGTTTTTT. Residues: CSAREGGLNTGELFF.

The chain joins TRBV7-2 to TRBJ1-6, with D possibly matching TRBD1 (6 bases). The V gene lost 5 bases and the J gene lost 7 bases, with 15 bases spanning the gap. Germline CDR1 SGHTA, CDR2 FQGNSA. There are 15 residues in the CDR3. As DNA, the CDR3 is TGTGCCAGCAGCCCGTACAGGGCCCCGAATTCACCCCTCCACTTT. Protein product: CASSPYRAPNSPLHF.

V and J are TRBV6-1 and TRBJ1-5; TRBD1 agrees at 7 bases. This CDR3 has 14 residues. J was trimmed by 6 bases and V by 7 bases; bases with no gene match: 9. The germline V gene encodes CDR1 MNHNS and CDR2 SASEGT. The CDR3 loop is CASNRDSRTQPQHF. CDR3 DNA sequence: TGTGCCAGCAACCGGGACAGCAGGACTCAGCCCCAGCATTTT.

This chain connects TRBV7-6 to TRBJ2-7; 7 bases line up with TRBD1. Per the germline V gene, CDR1 is SGHVS and CDR2 is FNYEAQ. V shed 5 bases, J shed 0 bases, and the junction held 10 bases outside the gene matches. There are 16 residues in the CDR3. Here the CDR3 DNA reads TGTGCCAGCAGCCCTACCGGGACAGCGATCTCCTACGAGCAGTACTTC. Translated: CASSPTGTAISYEQYF.

This clonotype was seen at least ten times. Given the absence of the conserved phenylalanine or tryptophan at the CDR3 end, a read error is likely. The chain carries TRBV2 and TRBJ2-5, with 9 bases identical to TRBD2. Germline-derived CDR1 and CDR2 are SNHLY and FYNNEI. The V segment lost 3 bases and the J segment 5 bases; nucleotides outside the gene matches: 10. This CDR3 contains 16 residues. CDR3 DNA sequence: TGTGCCAGCAGTGAGCGGCGCGGGAGGGCCGGGGAGACCCAGTACCTC. It yields the protein CASSERRGRAGETQYL.

The rearrangement joins TRBV28 to TRBJ1-3, with D possibly being TRBD1 (6 bases). Trimming removed 4 bases from V and 2 bases from J, with 15 bases in between. Germline values: CDR1 MDHEN, CDR2 SYDVKM. This CDR3 is 16 amino acids long. The CDR3 DNA reads as TGTGCCAGCAGTTCTATTTTCAGGGGTACTGGAAACACCATATATTTT. Residues: CASSSIFRGTGNTIYF.